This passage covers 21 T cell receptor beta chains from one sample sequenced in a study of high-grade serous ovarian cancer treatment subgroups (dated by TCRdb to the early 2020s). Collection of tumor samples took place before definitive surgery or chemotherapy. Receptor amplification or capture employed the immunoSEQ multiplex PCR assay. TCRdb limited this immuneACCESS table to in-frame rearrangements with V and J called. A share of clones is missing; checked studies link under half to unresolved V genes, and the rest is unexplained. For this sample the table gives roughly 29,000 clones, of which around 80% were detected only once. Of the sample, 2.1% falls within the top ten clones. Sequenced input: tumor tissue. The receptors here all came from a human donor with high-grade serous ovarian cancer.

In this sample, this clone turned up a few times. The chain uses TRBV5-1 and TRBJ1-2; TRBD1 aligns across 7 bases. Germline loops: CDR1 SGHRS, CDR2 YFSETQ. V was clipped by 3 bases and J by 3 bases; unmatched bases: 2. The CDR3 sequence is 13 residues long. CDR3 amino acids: CASSSTGDYGYTF. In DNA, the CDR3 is TGCGCCAGCAGCTCTACAGGGGACTATGGCTACACCTTC.

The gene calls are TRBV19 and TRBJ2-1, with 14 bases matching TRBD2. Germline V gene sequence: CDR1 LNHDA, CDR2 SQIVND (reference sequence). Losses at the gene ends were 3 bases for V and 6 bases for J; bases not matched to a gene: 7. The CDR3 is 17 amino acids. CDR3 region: CASSIRLAGGQRNEQFF. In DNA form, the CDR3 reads TGTGCCAGTAGTATTCGACTAGCGGGAGGGCAACGCAATGAGCAGTTCTTC.

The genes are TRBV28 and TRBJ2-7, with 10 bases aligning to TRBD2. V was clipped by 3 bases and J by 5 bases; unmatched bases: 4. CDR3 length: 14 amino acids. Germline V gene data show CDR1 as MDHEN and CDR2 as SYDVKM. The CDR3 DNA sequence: TGTGCCAGCAGTTTGGCCCTAGCGGGAGACGAGCAGTACTTC. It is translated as CASSLALAGDEQYF.

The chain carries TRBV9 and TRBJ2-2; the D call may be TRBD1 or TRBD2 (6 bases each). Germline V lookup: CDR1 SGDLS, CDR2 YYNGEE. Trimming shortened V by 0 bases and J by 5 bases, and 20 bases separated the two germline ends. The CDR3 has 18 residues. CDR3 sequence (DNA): TGTGCCAGCAGCGTAGGATATAGCGGCACCCAGGGGACCGGGGAGCTGTTTTTT. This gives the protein CASSVGYSGTQGTGELFF.

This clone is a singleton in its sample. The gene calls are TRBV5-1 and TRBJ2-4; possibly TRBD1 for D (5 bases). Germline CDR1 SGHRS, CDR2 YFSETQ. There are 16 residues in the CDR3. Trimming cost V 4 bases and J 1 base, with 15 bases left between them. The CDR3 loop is CASSEETDIAKNIQYF. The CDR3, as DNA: TGCGCCAGCAGCGAGGAGACAGATATCGCCAAAAACATTCAGTACTTC.

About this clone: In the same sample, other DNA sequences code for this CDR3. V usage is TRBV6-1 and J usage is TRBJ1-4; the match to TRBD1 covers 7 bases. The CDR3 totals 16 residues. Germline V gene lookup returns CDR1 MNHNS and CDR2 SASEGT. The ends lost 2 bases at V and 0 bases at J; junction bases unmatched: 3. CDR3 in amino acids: CASSEWTGATNEKLFF. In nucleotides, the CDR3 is TGTGCCAGCAGTGAATGGACAGGCGCAACTAATGAAAAACTGTTTTTT.

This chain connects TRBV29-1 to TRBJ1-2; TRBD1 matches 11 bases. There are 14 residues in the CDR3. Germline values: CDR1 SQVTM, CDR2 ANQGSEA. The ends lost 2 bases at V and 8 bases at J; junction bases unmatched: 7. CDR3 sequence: CSVERGTGGRGYTF. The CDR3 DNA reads TGCAGCGTTGAAAGGGGGACAGGGGGACGCGGCTACACCTTC.

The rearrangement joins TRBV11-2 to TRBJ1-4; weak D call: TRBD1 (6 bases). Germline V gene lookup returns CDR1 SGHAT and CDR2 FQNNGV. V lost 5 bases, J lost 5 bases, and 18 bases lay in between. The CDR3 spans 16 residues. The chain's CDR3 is CASSPNKNRGNEKLFF. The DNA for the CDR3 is TGTGCCAGCAGCCCAAATAAGAATAGGGGGAATGAAAAACTGTTTTTT. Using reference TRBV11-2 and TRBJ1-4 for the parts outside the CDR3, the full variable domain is EAGVAQSPRYKIIEKRQSVAFWCNPISGHATLYWYQQILGQGPKLLIQFQNNGVVDDSQLPKDRFSAERLKGVDSTLKIQPAKLEDSAVYLCASSPNKNRGNEKLFFGSGTQLSVL.

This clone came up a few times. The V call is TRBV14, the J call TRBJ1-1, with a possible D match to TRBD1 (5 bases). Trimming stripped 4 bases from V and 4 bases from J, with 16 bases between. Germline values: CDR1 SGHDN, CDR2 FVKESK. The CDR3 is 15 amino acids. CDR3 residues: CASSLGAGLVTEAFF. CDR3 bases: TGTGCCAGCAGCCTCGGGGCGGGGTTGGTCACTGAAGCTTTCTTT.

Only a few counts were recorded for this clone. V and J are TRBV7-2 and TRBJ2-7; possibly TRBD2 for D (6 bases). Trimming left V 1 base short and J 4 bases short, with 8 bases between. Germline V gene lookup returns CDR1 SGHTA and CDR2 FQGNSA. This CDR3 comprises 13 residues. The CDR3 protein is CASSLGAGYEQYF. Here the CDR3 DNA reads TGTGCCAGCAGCTTAGGTGCGGGATACGAGCAGTACTTC.

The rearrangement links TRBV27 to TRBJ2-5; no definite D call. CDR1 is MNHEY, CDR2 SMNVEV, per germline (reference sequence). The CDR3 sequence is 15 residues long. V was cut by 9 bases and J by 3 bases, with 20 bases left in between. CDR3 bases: TGTGCCAGTAAAACTACCTGGCAGTCAAAAGAGACCCAGTACTTC. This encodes CASKTTWQSKETQYF.

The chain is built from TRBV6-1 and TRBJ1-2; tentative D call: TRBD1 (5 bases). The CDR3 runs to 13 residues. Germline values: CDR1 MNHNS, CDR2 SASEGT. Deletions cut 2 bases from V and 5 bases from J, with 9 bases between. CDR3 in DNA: TGTGCCAGCAGTGAATCAGGGAAATATGGCTACACCTTC. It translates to CASSESGKYGYTF.

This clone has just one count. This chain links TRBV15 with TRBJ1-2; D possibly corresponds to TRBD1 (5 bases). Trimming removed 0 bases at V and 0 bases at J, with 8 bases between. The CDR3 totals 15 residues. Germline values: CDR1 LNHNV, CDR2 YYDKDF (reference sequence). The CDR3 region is CATSRDRGTNYGYTF. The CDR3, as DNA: TGTGCCACCAGCAGAGATAGGGGTACTAACTATGGCTACACCTTC.

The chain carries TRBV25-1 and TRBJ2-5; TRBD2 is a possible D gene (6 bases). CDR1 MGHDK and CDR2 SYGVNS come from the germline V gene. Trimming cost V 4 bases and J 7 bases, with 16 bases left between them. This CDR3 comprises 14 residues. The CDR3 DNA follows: TGTGCCAGCAGTGTAGAATCGGGGCGGGGGACCCAGTACTTC. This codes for CASSVESGRGTQYF.

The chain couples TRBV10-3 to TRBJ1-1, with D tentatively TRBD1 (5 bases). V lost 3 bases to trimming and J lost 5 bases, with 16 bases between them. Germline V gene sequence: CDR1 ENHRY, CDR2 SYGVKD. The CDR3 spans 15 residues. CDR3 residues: CAISDSQGVRTEAFF. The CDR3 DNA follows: TGTGCCATCAGTGATTCGCAGGGAGTTCGGACTGAAGCTTTCTTT.

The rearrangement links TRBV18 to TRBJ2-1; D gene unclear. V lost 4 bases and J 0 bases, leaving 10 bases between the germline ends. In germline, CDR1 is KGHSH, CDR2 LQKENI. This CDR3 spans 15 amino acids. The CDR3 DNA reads TGTGCCAGCTCACAACATCCGCTCTCCTACAATGAGCAGTTCTTC. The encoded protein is CASSQHPLSYNEQFF.

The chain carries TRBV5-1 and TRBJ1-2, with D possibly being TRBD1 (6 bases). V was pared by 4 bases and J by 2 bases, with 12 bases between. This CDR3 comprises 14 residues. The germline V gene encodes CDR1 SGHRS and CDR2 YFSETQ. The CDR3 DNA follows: TGCGCCAGCAGCCCAAGGGACAACAACTATGGCTACACCTTC. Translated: CASSPRDNNYGYTF.

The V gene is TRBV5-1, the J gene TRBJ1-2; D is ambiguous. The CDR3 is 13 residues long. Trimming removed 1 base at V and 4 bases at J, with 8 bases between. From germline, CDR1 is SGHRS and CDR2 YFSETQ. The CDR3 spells CASSLSGVYGYTF. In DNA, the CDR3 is TGCGCCAGCAGCTTGAGCGGGGTCTATGGCTACACCTTC. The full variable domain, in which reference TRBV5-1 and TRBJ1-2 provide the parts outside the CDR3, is KAGVTQTPRYLIKTRGQQVTLSCSPISGHRSVSWYQQTPGQGLQFLFEYFSETQRNKGNFPGRFSGRQFSNSRSEMNVSTLELGDSALYLCASSLSGVYGYTFGSGTRLTVV.

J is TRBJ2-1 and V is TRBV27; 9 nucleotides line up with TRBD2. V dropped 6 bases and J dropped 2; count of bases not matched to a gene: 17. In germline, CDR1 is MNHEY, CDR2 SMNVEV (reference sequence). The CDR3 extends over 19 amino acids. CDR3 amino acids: CASRFKSAGVAGAYNEQFF. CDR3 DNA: TGTGCCAGCAGGTTTAAGTCCGCTGGGGTAGCGGGAGCCTACAATGAGCAGTTCTTC.

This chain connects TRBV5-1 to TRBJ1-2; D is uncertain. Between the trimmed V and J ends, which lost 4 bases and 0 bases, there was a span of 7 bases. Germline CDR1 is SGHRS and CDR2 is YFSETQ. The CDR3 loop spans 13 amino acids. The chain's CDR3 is CASSPDPNYGYTF. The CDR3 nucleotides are TGCGCCAGCAGCCCAGATCCTAACTATGGCTACACCTTC.

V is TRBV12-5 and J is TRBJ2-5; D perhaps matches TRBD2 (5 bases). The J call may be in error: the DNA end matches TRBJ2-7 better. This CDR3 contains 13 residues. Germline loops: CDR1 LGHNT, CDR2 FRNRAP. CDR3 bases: TGTGCTAGTGGTTTGGATGGAGGCTACGAGCAGTACTTC. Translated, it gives CASGLDGGYEQYF.